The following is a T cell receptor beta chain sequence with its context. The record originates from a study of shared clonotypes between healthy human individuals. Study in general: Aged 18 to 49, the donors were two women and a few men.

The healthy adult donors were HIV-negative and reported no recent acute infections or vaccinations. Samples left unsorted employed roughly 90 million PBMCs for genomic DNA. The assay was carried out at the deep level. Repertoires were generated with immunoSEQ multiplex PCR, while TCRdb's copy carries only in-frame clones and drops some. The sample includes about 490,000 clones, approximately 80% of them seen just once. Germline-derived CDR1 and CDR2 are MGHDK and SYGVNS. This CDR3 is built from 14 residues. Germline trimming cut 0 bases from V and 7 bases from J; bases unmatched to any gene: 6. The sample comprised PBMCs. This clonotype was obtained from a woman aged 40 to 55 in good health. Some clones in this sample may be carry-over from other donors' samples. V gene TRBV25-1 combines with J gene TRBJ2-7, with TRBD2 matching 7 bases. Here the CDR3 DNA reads TGTGCCAGCAGTGAATATGGGGCTAGCGGTGAGCAGTACTTC. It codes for CASSEYGASGEQYF.